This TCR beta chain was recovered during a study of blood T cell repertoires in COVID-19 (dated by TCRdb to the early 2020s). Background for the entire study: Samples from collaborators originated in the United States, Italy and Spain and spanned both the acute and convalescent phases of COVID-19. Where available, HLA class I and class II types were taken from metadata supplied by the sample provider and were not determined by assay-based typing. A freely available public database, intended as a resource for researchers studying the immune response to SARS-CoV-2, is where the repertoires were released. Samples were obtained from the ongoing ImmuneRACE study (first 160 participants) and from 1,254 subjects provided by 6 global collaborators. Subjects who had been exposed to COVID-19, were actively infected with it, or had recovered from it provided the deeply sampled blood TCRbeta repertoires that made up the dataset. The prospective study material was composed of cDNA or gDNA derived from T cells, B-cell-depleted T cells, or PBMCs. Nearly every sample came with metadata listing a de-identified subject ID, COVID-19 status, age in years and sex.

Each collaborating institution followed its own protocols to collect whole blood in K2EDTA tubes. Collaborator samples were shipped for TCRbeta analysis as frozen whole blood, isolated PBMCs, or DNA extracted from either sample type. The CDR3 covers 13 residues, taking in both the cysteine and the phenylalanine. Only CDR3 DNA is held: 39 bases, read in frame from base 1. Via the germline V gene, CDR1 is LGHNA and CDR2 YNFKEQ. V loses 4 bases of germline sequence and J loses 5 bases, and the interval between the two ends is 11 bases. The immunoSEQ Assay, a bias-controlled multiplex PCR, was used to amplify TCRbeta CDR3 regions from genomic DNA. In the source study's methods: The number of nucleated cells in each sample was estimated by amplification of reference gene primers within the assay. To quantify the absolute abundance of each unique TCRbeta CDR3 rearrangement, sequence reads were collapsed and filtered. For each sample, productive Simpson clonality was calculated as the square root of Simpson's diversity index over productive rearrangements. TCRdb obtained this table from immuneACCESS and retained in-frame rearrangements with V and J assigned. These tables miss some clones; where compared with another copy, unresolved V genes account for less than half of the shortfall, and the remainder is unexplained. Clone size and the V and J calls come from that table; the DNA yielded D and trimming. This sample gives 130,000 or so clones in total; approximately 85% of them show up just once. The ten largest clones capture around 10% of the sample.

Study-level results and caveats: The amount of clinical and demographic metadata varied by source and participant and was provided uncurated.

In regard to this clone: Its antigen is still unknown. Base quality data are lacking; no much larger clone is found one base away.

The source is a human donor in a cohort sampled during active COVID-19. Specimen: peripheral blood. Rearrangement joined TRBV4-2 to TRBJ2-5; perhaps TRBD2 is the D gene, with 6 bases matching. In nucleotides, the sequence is TGTGCCAGCAGCCCCCGACTAGGGGAGACCCAGTACTTC. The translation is CASSPRLGETQYF.